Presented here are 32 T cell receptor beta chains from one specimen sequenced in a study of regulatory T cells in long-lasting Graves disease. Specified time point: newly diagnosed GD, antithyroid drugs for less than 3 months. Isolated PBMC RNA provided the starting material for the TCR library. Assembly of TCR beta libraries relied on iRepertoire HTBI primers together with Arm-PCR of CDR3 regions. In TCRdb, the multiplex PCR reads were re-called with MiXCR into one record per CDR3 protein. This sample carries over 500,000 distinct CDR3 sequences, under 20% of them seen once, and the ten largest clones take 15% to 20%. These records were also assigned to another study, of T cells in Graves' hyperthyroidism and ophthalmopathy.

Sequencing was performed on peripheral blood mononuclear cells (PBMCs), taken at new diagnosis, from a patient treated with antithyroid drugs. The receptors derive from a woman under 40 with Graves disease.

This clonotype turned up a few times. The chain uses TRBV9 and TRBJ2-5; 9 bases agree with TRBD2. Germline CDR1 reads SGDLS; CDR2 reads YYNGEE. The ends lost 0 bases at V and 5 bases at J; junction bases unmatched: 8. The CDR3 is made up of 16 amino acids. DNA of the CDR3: TGTGCCAGCAGCGTAGGCGGAGGCGGGAGGGGTGAGACCCAGTACTTC. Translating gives CASSVGGGGRGETQYF.

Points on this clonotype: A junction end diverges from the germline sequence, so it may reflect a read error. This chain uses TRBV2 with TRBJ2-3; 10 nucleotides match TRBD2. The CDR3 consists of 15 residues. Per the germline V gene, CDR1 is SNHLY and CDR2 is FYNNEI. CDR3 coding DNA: TGTGCCAGCAGTGATTCTAGCGGGAGTACAGGTACGCAGTATTTT. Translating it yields CASSDSSGSTGTQYF.

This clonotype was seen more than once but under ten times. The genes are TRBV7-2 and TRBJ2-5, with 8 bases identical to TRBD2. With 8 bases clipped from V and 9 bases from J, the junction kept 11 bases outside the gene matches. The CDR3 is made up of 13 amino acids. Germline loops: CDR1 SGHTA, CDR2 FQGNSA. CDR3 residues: CASAAGTREAQYF. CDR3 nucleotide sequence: TGTGCCAGCGCGGCGGGAACGCGGGAGGCCCAGTACTTC.

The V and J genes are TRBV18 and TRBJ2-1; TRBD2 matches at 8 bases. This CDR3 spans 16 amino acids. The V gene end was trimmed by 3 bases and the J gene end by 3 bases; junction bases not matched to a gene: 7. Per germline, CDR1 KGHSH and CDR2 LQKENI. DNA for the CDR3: TGTGCCAGCTCACCGGCTAGCGGGCAGCTCTACAATGAGCAGTTCTTC. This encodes CASSPASGQLYNEQFF. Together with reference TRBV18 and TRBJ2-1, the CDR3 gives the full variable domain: NAGVMQNPRHLVRRRGQEARLRCSPMKGHSHVYWYRQLPEEGLKFMVYLQKENIIDESGMPKERFSAEFPKEGPSILRIQQVVRGDSAAYFCASSPASGQLYNEQFFGPGTRLTVL.

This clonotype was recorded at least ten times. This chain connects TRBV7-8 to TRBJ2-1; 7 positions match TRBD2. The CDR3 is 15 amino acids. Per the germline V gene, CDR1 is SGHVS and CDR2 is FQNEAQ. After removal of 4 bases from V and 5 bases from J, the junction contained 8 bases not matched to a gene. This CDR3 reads CASSSSSGLNNEQFF. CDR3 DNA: TGTGCCAGCAGCTCCTCTAGCGGTCTAAACAATGAGCAGTTCTTC. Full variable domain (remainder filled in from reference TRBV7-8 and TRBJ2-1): GAGVSQSPRYKVAKRGQDVALRCDPISGHVSLFWYQQALGQGPEFLTYFQNEAQLDKSGLPSDRFFAERPEGSVSTLKIQRTQQEDSAVYLCASSSSSGLNNEQFFGPGTRLTVL.

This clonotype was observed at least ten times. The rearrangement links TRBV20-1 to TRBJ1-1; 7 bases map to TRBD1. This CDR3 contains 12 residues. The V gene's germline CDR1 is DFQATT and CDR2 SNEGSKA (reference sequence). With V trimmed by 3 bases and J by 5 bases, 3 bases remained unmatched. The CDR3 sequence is CSASRQGTEAFF. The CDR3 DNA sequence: TGCAGTGCTAGTAGACAGGGAACTGAAGCTTTCTTT.

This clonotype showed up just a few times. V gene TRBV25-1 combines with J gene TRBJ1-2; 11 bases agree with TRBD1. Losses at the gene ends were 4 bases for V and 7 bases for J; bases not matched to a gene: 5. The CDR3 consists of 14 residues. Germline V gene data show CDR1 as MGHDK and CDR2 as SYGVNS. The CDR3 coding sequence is TGTGCCAGCAGTGGCGGACAGGGGGCGCCTGGCTACACCTTC. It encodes CASSGGQGAPGYTF.

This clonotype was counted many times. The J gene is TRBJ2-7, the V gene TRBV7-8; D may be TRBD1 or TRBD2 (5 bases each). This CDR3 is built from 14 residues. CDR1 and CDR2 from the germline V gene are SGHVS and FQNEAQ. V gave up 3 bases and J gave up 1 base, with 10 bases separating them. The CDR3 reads CASSLGRLSYEQYF. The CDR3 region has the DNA TGTGCCAGCAGCTTGGGACGATTATCCTACGAGCAGTACTTC.

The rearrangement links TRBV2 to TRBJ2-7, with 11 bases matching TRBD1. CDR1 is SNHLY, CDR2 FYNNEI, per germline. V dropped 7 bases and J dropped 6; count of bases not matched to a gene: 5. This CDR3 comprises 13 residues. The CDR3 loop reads CASIGQGAGEQYF. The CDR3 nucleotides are TGTGCCAGCATTGGACAGGGGGCAGGCGAGCAGTACTTC.

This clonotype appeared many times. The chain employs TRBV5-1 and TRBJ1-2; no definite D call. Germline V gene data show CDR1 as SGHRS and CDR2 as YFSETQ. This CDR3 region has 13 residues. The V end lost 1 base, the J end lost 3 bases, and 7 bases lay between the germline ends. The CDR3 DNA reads TGCGCCAGCAGCTTGAATGGTGACTATGGCTACACCTTC. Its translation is CASSLNGDYGYTF.

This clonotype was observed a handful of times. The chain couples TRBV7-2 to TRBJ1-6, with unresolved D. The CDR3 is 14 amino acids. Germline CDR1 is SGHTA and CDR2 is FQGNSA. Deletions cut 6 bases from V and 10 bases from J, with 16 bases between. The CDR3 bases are TGTGCCAGCAGTCCCTTTTTGGGTTTATCACCCCTCCACTTT. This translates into CASSPFLGLSPLHF.

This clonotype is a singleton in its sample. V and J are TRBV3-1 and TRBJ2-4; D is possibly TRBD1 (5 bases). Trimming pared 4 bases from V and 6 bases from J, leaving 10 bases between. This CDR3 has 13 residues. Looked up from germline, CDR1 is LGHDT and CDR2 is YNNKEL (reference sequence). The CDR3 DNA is TGTGCCAGCAGCCCGACAGCGAGAAACATTCAGTACTTC. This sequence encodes CASSPTARNIQYF.

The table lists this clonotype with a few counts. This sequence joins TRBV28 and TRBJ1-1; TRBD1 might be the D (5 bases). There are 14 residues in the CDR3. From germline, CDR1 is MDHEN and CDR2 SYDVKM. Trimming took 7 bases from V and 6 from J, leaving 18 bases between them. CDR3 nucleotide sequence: TGTGCCAGCACCCCGGGGCGCCCGGTCGCTGAAGCTTTCTTT. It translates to CASTPGRPVAEAFF.

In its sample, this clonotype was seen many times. The CDR3 loop is CASIRNYDGEAFF. DNA of the CDR3: TGTGCCAGCATCCGAAACTATGACGGTGAAGCTTTCTTT. The genes are TRBV28 and TRBJ1-1, with D unresolved. The germline V gene encodes CDR1 MDHEN and CDR2 SYDVKM. The CDR3 contains 13 residues. V was cut by 7 bases and J by 7 bases, with 16 bases left in between.

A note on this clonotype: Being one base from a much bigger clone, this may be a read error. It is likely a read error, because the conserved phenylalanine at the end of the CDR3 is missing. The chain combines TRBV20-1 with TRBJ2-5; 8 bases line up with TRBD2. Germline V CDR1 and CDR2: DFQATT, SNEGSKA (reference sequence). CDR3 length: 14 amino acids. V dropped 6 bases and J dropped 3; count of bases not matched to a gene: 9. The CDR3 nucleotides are TGCAGTGCCCCCGGACTAGCCTTAGAAGAGACCCAGTACCTC. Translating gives CSAPGLALEETQYL.

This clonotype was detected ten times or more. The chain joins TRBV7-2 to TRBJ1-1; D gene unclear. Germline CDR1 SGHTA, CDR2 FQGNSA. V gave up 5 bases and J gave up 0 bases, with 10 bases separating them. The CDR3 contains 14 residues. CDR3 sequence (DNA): TGTGCCAGCAGCGCGGTGCATTTGAACACTGAAGCTTTCTTT. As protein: CASSAVHLNTEAFF.

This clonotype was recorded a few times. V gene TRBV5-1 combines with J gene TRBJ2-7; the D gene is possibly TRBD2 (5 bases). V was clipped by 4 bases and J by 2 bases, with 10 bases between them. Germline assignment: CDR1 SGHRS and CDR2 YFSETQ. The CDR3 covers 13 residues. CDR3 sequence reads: CASSEAVTYEQYF. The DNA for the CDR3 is TGCGCCAGCAGCGAAGCGGTAACCTACGAGCAGTACTTC.

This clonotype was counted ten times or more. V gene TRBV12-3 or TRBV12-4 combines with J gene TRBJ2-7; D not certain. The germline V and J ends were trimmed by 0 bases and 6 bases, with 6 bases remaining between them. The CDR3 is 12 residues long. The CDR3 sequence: CASSLAWPEQYF. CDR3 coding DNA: TGTGCCAGCAGTTTAGCGTGGCCCGAGCAGTACTTC.

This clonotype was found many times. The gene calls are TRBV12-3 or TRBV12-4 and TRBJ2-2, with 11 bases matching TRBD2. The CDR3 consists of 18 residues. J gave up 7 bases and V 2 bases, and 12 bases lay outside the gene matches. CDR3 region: CASSLSQLAGGRNGELFF. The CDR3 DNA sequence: TGTGCCAGCAGTTTAAGCCAGCTAGCGGGAGGAAGGAACGGGGAGCTGTTTTTT.

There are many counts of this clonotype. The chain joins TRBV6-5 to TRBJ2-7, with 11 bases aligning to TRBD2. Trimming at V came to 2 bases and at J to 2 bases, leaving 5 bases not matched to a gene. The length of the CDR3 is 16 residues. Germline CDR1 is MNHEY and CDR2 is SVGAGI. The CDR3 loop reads CASSYAGTSGTYEQYF. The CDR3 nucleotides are TGTGCCAGCAGTTACGCCGGGACTAGCGGCACCTACGAGCAGTACTTC.

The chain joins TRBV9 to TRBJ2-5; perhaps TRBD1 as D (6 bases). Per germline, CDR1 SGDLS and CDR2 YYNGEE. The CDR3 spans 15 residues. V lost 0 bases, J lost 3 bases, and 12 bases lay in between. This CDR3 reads CASSVVGSGEETQYF. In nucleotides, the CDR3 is TGTGCCAGCAGCGTAGTCGGGTCAGGGGAAGAGACCCAGTACTTC.

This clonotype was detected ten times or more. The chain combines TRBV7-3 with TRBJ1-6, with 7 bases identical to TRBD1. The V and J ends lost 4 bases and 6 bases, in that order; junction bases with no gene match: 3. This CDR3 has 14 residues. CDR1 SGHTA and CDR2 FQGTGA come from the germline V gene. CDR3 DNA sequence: TGTGCCAGCAGCTGGGGGACAGCTAATTCACCCCTCCACTTT. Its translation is CASSWGTANSPLHF. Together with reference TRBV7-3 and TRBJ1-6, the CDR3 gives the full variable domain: GAGVSQTPSNKVTEKGKYVELRCDPISGHTALYWYRQSLGQGPEFLIYFQGTGAADDSGLPNDRFFAVRPEGSVSTLKIQRTERGDSAVYLCASSWGTANSPLHFGNGTRLTVT.

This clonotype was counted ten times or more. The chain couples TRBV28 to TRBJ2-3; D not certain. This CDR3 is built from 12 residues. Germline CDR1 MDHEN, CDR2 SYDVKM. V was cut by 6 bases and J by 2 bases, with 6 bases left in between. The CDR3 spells CASRTSTDTQYF. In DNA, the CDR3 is TGTGCCAGCAGGACCTCCACAGATACGCAGTATTTT.

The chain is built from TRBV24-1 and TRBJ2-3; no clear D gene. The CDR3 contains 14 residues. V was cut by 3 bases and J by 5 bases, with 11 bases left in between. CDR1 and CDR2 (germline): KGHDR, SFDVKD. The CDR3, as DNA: TGTGCCACCAGTGATACTAACGACATAGATACGCAGTATTTT. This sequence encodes CATSDTNDIDTQYF.

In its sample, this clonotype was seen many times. CDR3 loop: CASSVAAETYEQYF. CDR3 in DNA: TGTGCCAGCAGCGTGGCAGCGGAGACCTACGAGCAGTACTTC. The V call is TRBV6-1, the J call TRBJ2-7, with a tentative D call TRBD2 (5 bases). CDR3 size: 14 residues. V dropped 6 bases and J dropped 2 bases, with 14 bases sitting between them. The V gene's germline CDR1 is MNHNS and CDR2 SASEGT.

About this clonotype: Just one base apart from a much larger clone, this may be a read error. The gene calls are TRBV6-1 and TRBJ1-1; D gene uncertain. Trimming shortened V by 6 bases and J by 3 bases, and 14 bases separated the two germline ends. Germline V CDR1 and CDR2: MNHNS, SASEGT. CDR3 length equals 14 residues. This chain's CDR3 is CASRAPLKDTEAFF. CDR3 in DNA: TGTGCCAGCAGGGCCCCCCTGAAGGACACTGAAGCTTTCTTT.

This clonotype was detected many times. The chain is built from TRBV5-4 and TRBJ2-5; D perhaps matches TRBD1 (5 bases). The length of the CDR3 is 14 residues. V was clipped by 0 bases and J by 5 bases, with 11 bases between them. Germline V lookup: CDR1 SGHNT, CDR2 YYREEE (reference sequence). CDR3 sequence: CASSLGAGPETQYF. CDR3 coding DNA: TGTGCCAGCAGCTTGGGGGCAGGGCCGGAGACCCAGTACTTC.

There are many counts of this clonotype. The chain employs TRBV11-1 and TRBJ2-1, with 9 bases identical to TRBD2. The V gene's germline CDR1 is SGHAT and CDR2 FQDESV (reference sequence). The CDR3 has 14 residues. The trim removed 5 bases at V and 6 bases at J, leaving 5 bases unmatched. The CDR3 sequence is CASSPRLAANEQFF. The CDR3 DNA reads TGTGCCAGCAGCCCTAGACTAGCGGCCAATGAGCAGTTCTTC. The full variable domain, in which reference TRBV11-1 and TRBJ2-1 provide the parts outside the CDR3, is EAEVAQSPRYKITEKSQAVAFWCDPISGHATLYWYRQILGQGPELLVQFQDESVVDDSQLPKDRFSAERLKGVDSTLKIQPAELGDSAMYLCASSPRLAANEQFFGPGTRLTVL.

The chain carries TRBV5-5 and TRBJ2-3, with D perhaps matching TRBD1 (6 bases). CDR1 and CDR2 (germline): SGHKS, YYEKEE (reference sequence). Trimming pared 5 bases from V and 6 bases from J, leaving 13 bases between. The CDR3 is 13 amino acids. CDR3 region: CASRGRGKDTQYF. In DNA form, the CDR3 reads TGTGCCAGCAGGGGCAGGGGAAAGGATACGCAGTATTTT.

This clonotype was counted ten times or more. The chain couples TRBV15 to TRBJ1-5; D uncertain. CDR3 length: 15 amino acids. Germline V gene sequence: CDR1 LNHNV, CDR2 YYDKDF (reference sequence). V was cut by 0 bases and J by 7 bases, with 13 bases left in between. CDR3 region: CATSREVGLGQPQHF. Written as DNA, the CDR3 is TGTGCCACCAGCAGAGAGGTCGGTTTGGGACAGCCCCAGCATTTT. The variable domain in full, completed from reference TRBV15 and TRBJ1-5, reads DAMVIQNPRYQVTQFGKPVTLSCSQTLNHNVMYWYQQKSSQAPKLLFHYYDKDFNNEADTPDNFQSRRPNTSFCFLDIRSPGLGDTAMYLCATSREVGLGQPQHFGDGTRLSIL.

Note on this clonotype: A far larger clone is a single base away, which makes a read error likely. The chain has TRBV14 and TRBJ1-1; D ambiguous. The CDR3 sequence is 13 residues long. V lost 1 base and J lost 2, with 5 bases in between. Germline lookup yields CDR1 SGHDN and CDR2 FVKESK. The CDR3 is CASSQGINTEAFF. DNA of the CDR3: TGTGCCAGCAGCCAAGGGATAAACACTGAAGCTTTCTTT. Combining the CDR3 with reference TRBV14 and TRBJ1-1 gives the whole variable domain EAGVTQFPSHSVIEKGQTVTLRCDPISGHDNLYWYRRVMGKEIKFLLHFVKESKQDESGMPNNRFLAERTGGTYSTLKVQPAELEDSGVYFCASSQGINTEAFFGQGTRLTVV.

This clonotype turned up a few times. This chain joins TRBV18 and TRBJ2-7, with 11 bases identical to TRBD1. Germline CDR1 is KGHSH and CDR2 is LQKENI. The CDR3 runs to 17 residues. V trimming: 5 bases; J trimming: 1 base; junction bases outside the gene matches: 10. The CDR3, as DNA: TGTGCCAGCTCAACGACCGCCGGGACAGGGGGTTCCTACGAGCAGTACTTC. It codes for CASSTTAGTGGSYEQYF. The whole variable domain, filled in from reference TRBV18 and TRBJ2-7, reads NAGVMQNPRHLVRRRGQEARLRCSPMKGHSHVYWYRQLPEEGLKFMVYLQKENIIDESGMPKERFSAEFPKEGPSILRIQQVVRGDSAAYFCASSTTAGTGGSYEQYFGPGTRLTVT.